One and the same sample provided the 30 T cell receptor beta chains below, sequenced in a study of blood T cell repertoires in COVID-19. The repertoire was sequenced with immunoSEQ multiplex PCR; TCRdb's copy has only in-frame clones and lacks some. The table includes roughly 220,000 clones, around 81% detected once. Input material: PBMCs or T cells enriched from blood (not recorded which). All receptors derive from a man in his thirties or forties with acute COVID-19.

This clone has a single count. This rearrangement joins TRBV12-3 or TRBV12-4 to TRBJ2-5, with a weak D call TRBD1 (6 bases). V lost 7 bases to trimming and J lost 2 bases, with 11 bases between them. The CDR3 spans 13 residues. CDR3 sequence reads: CASKPDSQETQYF. CDR3 nucleotides: TGTGCCAGCAAGCCGGACAGTCAAGAGACCCAGTACTTC.

The V call is TRBV2, the J call TRBJ2-7; no definite D call. CDR3 length: 15 amino acids. V lost 1 base, J lost 2 bases, and 12 bases lay in between. Germline lookup yields CDR1 SNHLY and CDR2 FYNNEI. The CDR3 DNA follows: TGTGCCAGCAGTGAAGGGCGGTCCCAAACCTACGAGCAGTACTTC. Residues: CASSEGRSQTYEQYF.

The V and J genes are TRBV28 and TRBJ1-1; 7 bases agree with TRBD1. The trim removed 9 bases at V and 3 bases at J, leaving 1 base unmatched. This CDR3 comprises 11 residues. Germline-derived CDR1 and CDR2 are MDHEN and SYDVKM. In nucleotides, the CDR3 is TGTGCCAGTACAGGGGACACTGAAGCTTTCTTT. Protein sequence: CASTGDTEAFF.

This sequence joins TRBV10-3 and TRBJ2-2; D possibly corresponds to TRBD1 (5 bases). V lost 2 bases, J lost 1 base, and 11 bases lay in between. Germline V CDR1 and CDR2: ENHRY, SYGVKD. The CDR3 totals 16 residues. The CDR3 is CAISERMTVNTGELFF. The CDR3 DNA is TGTGCCATCAGTGAGCGGATGACAGTGAACACCGGGGAGCTGTTTTTT.

The rearrangement uses TRBV7-9 and TRBJ2-5; 12 bases map to TRBD2. Per the germline V gene, CDR1 is SEHNR and CDR2 is FQNEAQ (reference sequence). This CDR3 is built from 18 residues. Trimming cost V 0 bases and J 5 bases; bases outside gene matches: 10. The CDR3 sequence is CASSLAGLAGGSGETQYF. For the CDR3, the DNA is TGTGCCAGCAGCTTAGCAGGCCTAGCGGGGGGGTCCGGTGAGACCCAGTACTTC.

This clone was observed a handful of times. The chain employs TRBV7-6 and TRBJ1-5; 7 bases match TRBD1. The CDR3 loop spans 15 amino acids. V gave up 1 base and J gave up 4 bases; unmatched junction bases: 4. Germline assignment: CDR1 SGHVS and CDR2 FNYEAQ. CDR3 sequence reads: CASSLETGFNQPQHF. The DNA of the CDR3 is TGTGCCAGCAGCTTAGAGACAGGGTTTAATCAGCCCCAGCATTTT.

The chain employs TRBV10-3 and TRBJ2-7, with D tentatively TRBD2 (6 bases). Germline V gives CDR1 ENHRY, CDR2 SYGVKD. The ends were cut back, 1 base at V and 5 bases at J, with 15 bases in the middle. The CDR3 is 15 amino acids. This chain's CDR3 is CAISEWAGTSDEQYF. CDR3 DNA: TGTGCCATCAGTGAGTGGGCGGGGACGTCCGACGAGCAGTACTTC.

The chain employs TRBV13 and TRBJ2-3; 9 bases are shared with TRBD2. Germline loops: CDR1 PRHDT, CDR2 FYEKMQ (reference sequence). The CDR3 extends over 16 amino acids. V dropped 2 bases and J dropped 3; count of bases not matched to a gene: 6. This CDR3 is CASSLRAGGLTDTQYF. The CDR3 DNA reads TGTGCCAGCAGCTTAAGGGCGGGGGGGTTGACAGATACGCAGTATTTT.

The sample holds one count of this clone. The chain carries TRBV6-1 and TRBJ1-5, with 9 bases that match TRBD1. With 0 bases clipped from V and 7 bases from J, the junction kept 4 bases outside the gene matches. There are 15 residues in the CDR3. CDR1 is MNHNS, CDR2 SASEGT, per germline. As DNA, the CDR3 is TGTGCCAGCAGTGAAGCGGGACAGGGCCGGCAGCCCCAGCATTTT. Translating it yields CASSEAGQGRQPQHF.

The genes are TRBV4-2 and TRBJ2-1, with TRBD2 identical over 9 bases. With V trimmed by 0 bases and J by 0 bases, 6 bases remained unmatched. The CDR3 is 18 residues long. The V gene's germline CDR1 is LGHNA and CDR2 YNFKEQ. The chain's CDR3 is CASSQEAGGLPSYNEQFF. DNA for the CDR3: TGTGCCAGCAGCCAAGAAGCGGGGGGCCTTCCCTCCTACAATGAGCAGTTCTTC.

The chain joins TRBV7-6 to TRBJ1-6; no clear D gene. CDR1 and CDR2 from the germline V gene are SGHVS and FNYEAQ. V was cut by 4 bases and J by 8 bases, with 6 bases left in between. The CDR3 totals 12 residues. CDR3 amino acids: CASSSNDSPLHF. In DNA, the CDR3 is TGTGCCAGCAGCTCCAATGATTCACCCCTCCACTTT.

This chain connects TRBV29-1 to TRBJ2-7; 10 bases agree with TRBD2. The CDR3 contains 12 residues. CDR1 and CDR2 from the germline V gene are SQVTM and ANQGSEA. V dropped 6 bases and J dropped 4; count of bases not matched to a gene: 3. CDR3 nucleotide sequence: TGCAGCGTAGCGGGGGGGAGGTACGAGCAGTACTTC. Encoded protein: CSVAGGRYEQYF.

About this clone: Other DNA sequences within the sample encode an identical CDR3. The chain uses TRBV10-1 and TRBJ1-1; 7 bases fit TRBD1. The trim removed 3 bases at V and 5 bases at J, leaving 3 bases unmatched. CDR1 is WNHNN, CDR2 SYGVQD, per germline (reference sequence). The CDR3 contains 13 residues. The CDR3 loop reads CASSEQGNTEAFF. Written as DNA, the CDR3 is TGCGCCAGCAGTGAACAGGGGAATACTGAAGCTTTCTTT.

This clone was picked up a small number of times. The chain links TRBV30 to TRBJ1-6, with D possibly TRBD1 on 5 matching bases. V gave up 1 base and J gave up 6 bases, with 13 bases separating them. CDR3 length: 15 residues. Germline assignment: CDR1 GTSNPN and CDR2 SVGIG (reference sequence). The CDR3 region has the DNA TGTGCCTGGAGTGAATCCCGACAGATTAATTCACCCCTCCACTTT. Translated, it gives CAWSESRQINSPLHF.

This chain connects TRBV6-5 to TRBJ1-2; TRBD1 matches 7 bases. CDR3 size: 15 residues. With 10 bases clipped from V and 1 base from J, the junction kept 12 bases outside the gene matches. CDR1 and CDR2 (germline): MNHEY, SVGAGI. CDR3 nucleotides: TGTGCCACCCGACAGGGAAGAGTAATTAACTATGGCTACACCTTC. This encodes CATRQGRVINYGYTF.

CDR3 bases: TGTGCCAGCAGTTACTCGATCGGGGGGCTAGGCTACACCTTC. Amino acid sequence: CASSYSIGGLGYTF. The chain carries TRBV6-5 and TRBJ1-2; D perhaps matches TRBD1 (6 bases). V was trimmed by 0 bases and J by 8 bases, leaving 13 bases between them. Germline V gives CDR1 MNHEY, CDR2 SVGAGI. The CDR3 covers 14 residues.

This clone has just one count. In DNA, the CDR3 is TGTGCCTGGCTGGATTGGACAGGGGGAAACGAGCAGTACTTC. This encodes CAWLDWTGGNEQYF. The chain has TRBV30 and TRBJ2-7, with TRBD1 matching over 10 bases. The CDR3 runs 14 residues. V was pared by 5 bases and J by 5 bases, with 9 bases of the junction left unmatched. Germline V gives CDR1 GTSNPN, CDR2 SVGIG (reference sequence).

The chain combines TRBV2 with TRBJ2-7; perhaps TRBD2 as D (6 bases). The CDR3 extends over 17 amino acids. The V end was cut by 6 bases, the J end by 5 bases, with 26 bases between. Looked up from germline, CDR1 is SNHLY and CDR2 is FYNNEI. The CDR3 nucleotides read TGTGCCAGCAGAGAGACCCATGGGCGGGGAATTTTCCACGAGCAGTACTTC. Translation: CASRETHGRGIFHEQYF.

The V and J genes are TRBV6-5 and TRBJ2-7; the match to TRBD1 covers 8 bases. Trimming removed 2 bases from V and 2 bases from J; junction bases left unmatched: 5. The CDR3 extends over 15 amino acids. Per germline, CDR1 MNHEY and CDR2 SVGAGI. This CDR3 is CASSYADRVAYEQYF. CDR3 bases: TGTGCCAGCAGTTACGCGGACAGGGTTGCCTACGAGCAGTACTTC.

This rearrangement joins TRBV5-4 to TRBJ2-6; a weak D match, TRBD2 (6 bases). CDR1 and CDR2 (germline): SGHNT, YYREEE (reference sequence). V dropped 2 bases and J dropped 0 bases, with 15 bases sitting between them. This CDR3 has 18 residues. The CDR3 bases are TGTGCCAGCAGCTTTCCCCCGGGGGTGAGCTCTGGGGCCAACGTCCTGACTTTC. Its translation: CASSFPPGVSSGANVLTF. The whole variable domain, filled in from reference TRBV5-4 and TRBJ2-6, reads ETGVTQSPTHLIKTRGQQVTLRCSSQSGHNTVSWYQQALGQGPQFIFQYYREEENGRGNFPPRFSGLQFPNYSSELNVNALELDDSALYLCASSFPPGVSSGANVLTFGAGSRLTVL.

The V call is TRBV6-1, the J call TRBJ2-5; 8 positions match TRBD1. Germline V CDR1 and CDR2: MNHNS, SASEGT. The trim removed 3 bases at V and 5 bases at J, leaving 14 bases unmatched. The CDR3 is 17 residues long. CDR3 in amino acids: CASSEFGQGESYETQYF. CDR3 DNA sequence: TGTGCCAGCAGTGAGTTTGGACAGGGAGAGTCGTATGAGACCCAGTACTTC.

V is TRBV7-3 and J is TRBJ2-2, with TRBD2 as a possible D gene (6 bases). This CDR3 contains 13 residues. Germline V gives CDR1 SGHTA, CDR2 FQGTGA. Trimming removed 8 bases from V and 5 bases from J, with 12 bases in between. For the CDR3, the DNA is TGTGCCAGCTCCGGGGGATTGACCGGGGAGCTGTTTTTT. Translated: CASSGGLTGELFF.

This sequence joins TRBV5-4 and TRBJ1-2; TRBD1 agrees at 9 bases. The trim removed 4 bases at V and 1 base at J, leaving 8 bases unmatched. CDR1 is SGHNT and CDR2 is YYREEE in the germline V gene (reference sequence). The CDR3 is 16 residues long. The CDR3 DNA follows: TGTGCCAGCAGCGGGGGGCTGGACAGGGGTAACTATGGCTACACCTTC. It is translated as CASSGGLDRGNYGYTF.

This clone was seen a single time. The chain has TRBV6-1 and TRBJ1-6; TRBD1 might be the D (5 bases). V dropped 1 base and J dropped 2 bases, with 6 bases sitting between them. The length of the CDR3 is 15 residues. CDR1 MNHNS and CDR2 SASEGT come from the germline V gene. Written as DNA, the CDR3 is TGTGCCAGCAGTGAAGTAGGGGCCTATAATTCACCCCTCCACTTT. As protein: CASSEVGAYNSPLHF.

V is TRBV18 and J is TRBJ1-5, with D uncertain. CDR1 is KGHSH, CDR2 LQKENI, per germline. Trimming left V 6 bases short and J 6 bases short, with 12 bases between. The CDR3 has 13 amino acids. CDR3 DNA: TGTGCCAGCTCCGATATTCGGGGTCAGCCCCAGCATTTT. It specifies CASSDIRGQPQHF.

V gene TRBV4-1 combines with J gene TRBJ1-6; D is unclear. The V gene's germline CDR1 is MGHRA and CDR2 YSYEKL. Trimming took 6 bases from V and 8 from J, leaving 17 bases between them. CDR3 length: 15 amino acids. CDR3 protein: CASRAGRVWDSPLHF. CDR3 DNA sequence: TGCGCCAGCAGGGCGGGGAGAGTATGGGATTCACCCCTCCACTTT.

This rearrangement joins TRBV27 to TRBJ1-6, with D uncertain. Trimming stripped 2 bases from V and 7 bases from J, with 9 bases between. CDR1 is MNHEY, CDR2 SMNVEV, per germline (reference sequence). The CDR3 contains 14 residues. The CDR3 nucleotides read TGTGCCAGCAGTTTAATCCTCTCGAATTCACCCCTCCACTTT. Protein: CASSLILSNSPLHF.

The sample holds a few counts of this clone. The gene calls are TRBV7-3 and TRBJ1-1; 7 nucleotides line up with TRBD1. Germline V gene lookup returns CDR1 SGHTA and CDR2 FQGTGA. V lost 7 bases and J lost 0; bases outside the gene matches: 17. The CDR3 runs to 18 residues. CDR3 sequence (DNA): TGTGCCAGCATCGCTCCACGGAAGGGACAGAAGATGAACACTGAAGCTTTCTTT. Translation: CASIAPRKGQKMNTEAFF.

The chain recombines TRBV30 with TRBJ1-2; TRBD1 matches 10 bases. Per the germline V gene, CDR1 is GTSNPN and CDR2 is SVGIG (reference sequence). V trimming: 2 bases; J trimming: 7 bases; junction bases outside the gene matches: 10. The CDR3 is 15 amino acids. The CDR3: CAWSFPGTGASGYTF. In nucleotides, the CDR3 is TGTGCCTGGAGTTTTCCCGGGACAGGGGCCTCTGGCTACACCTTC.

The chain links TRBV29-1 to TRBJ2-7; 11 bases match TRBD2. V shed 0 bases and J 3 bases; nucleotides not matched to a gene: 4. Looked up from germline, CDR1 is SQVTM and CDR2 is ANQGSEA. This CDR3 contains 15 residues. The CDR3 DNA reads as TGCAGCGTTGAAGAGAGGCTAGCGGGGGGCTACGAGCAGTACTTC. Residues: CSVEERLAGGYEQYF.